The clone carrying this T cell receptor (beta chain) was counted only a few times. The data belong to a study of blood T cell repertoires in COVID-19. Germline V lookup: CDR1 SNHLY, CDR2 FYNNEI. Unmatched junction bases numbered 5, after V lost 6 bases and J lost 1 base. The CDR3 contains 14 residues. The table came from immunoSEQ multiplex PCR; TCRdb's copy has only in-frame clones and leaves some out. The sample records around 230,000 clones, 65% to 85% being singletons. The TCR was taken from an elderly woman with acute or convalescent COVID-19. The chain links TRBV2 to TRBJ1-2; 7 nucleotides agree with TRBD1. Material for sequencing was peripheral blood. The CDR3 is CASSATGNNYGYTF. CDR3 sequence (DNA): TGTGCCAGCAGCGCGACAGGGAATAACTATGGCTACACCTTC.